This is a list of T cell receptor beta chains from one sample in a study of T-cell reconstitution after alpha-beta-depleted transplantation in children. TCRdb reanalysed the PCR reads using MiXCR and keeps one entry per CDR3 protein. The data contain a few hundred thousand distinct CDR3 sequences, under 15% of them singletons. The sequencing used PBMCs, mostly from graft donor cells, collected 360 days after TCRalphabeta/CD19-depleted stem cell transplant. These receptors all come from a male patient under 18 who had a stem cell transplant for acute myeloid leukemia, so the T cells may come from the graft donor. Both conserved end residues are part of each CDR3. D genes are given only for firm matches. Rows may omit the clone size; those that give it use once, few, many or a size class.

clone_size d_call cdr3_length j_call v_call cdr3_nt cdr3_aa
few TRBD2 18 TRBJ2-7 TRBV5-5 TGTGCCAGCAGCGGCCGTAGTTTAAGACTAGCGGGAGAGGGCGAGCAGTACTTC CASSGRSLRLAGEGEQYF
. . 12 TRBJ2-3 TRBV29-1 TGCAGCGTTGAACGGTCGTCAGATACGCAGTATTTT CSVERSSDTQYF
. TRBD2 15 TRBJ2-7 TRBV9 TGTGCCAGCAGCGTAGAGGCTAGCGGGAGTTCAGCGCAGTACTTC CASSVEASGSSAQYF
. . 11 TRBJ2-7 TRBV6-2/TRBV6-3 TGTGCCAGCACCCAAGGATTCGAGCAGTACTTC CASTQGFEQYF
. TRBD2 17 TRBJ2-7 TRBV28 TGTGCCAGCAGTCAATACCTCCTAGCGGGAGGGCCGAAAGAGCAGTACTTC CASSQYLLAGGPKEQYF
. . 14 TRBJ2-7 TRBV6-2/TRBV6-3 TGTGCCAGCAGTTACTCCCCGAGGGCCTACGAGCAGTACTTC CASSYSPRAYEQYF
. . 11 TRBJ2-5 TRBV7-2 TGTGCCAGCAAGCGGCGGGAGACCCAGTACTTC CASKRRETQYF
few . 14 TRBJ2-1 TRBV24-1 TGTGCCACCAGTGATATGGACATCTACAATGAGCAGTTCTTC CATSDMDIYNEQFF
few . 14 TRBJ2-7 TRBV14 TGTGCCAGCAGCCCTTACAGGGGAGGAAGCGAGCAGTACTTC CASSPYRGGSEQYF
many TRBD2 16 TRBJ2-5 TRBV6-2/TRBV6-3 TGTGCCAGCAGCCCGGGACTAGCGGGAACCCTCGAGACCCAGTACTTC CASSPGLAGTLETQYF
few TRBD1 19 TRBJ2-3 TRBV6-2/TRBV6-3 TGTGCCAGCAGTCGCTCAACCGGGACAGGTTCTTCTAGCACAGATACGCAGTATTTT CASSRSTGTGSSSTDTQYF
. TRBD1 13 TRBJ1-5 TRBV29-1 TGCAGCGTACAGACAGGGGGGGATCAGCCCCAGCATTTT CSVQTGGDQPQHF
many . 12 TRBJ2-5 TRBV29-1 TGCAGCGTTGCTGGGGGCCAAGAGACCCAGTACTTC CSVAGGQETQYF
. . 14 TRBJ1-4 TRBV28 TGTGCCAGCAGTTTACCCAGGACGTACGGAAAACTGTTTTTT CASSLPRTYGKLFF
. . 10 TRBJ2-1 TRBV2 TGTGCCAGGGACTACAATGAGCAGTTCTTC CARDYNEQFF
few . 13 TRBJ2-7 TRBV6-2/TRBV6-3 TGTGCCAGCAGGCCACTACTAATCTACGAGCAGTACTTC CASRPLLIYEQYF
many TRBD2 12 TRBJ2-7 TRBV29-1 TGCAGCGTGGGTCTAGCGGGTTTCGAGCAGTACTTC CSVGLAGFEQYF
few . 14 TRBJ1-1 TRBV12-3/TRBV12-4 TGTGCCAGCAGTTTAGTTCTCAGGGGAACTGAAGCTTTCTTT CASSLVLRGTEAFF
many TRBD2 15 TRBJ2-5 TRBV10-3 TGTGCCATCAGCCCCGGGACTAGCGGGACTGAGACCCAGTACTTC CAISPGTSGTETQYF
. TRBD1 16 TRBJ2-2 TRBV4-3 TGCGCCAGCAGCCTGGCCCGGACAGGCAACACCGGGGAGCTGTTTTTT CASSLARTGNTGELFF
many . 15 TRBJ2-2 TRBV5-1 TGCGCCAGCAGCTTGGGAGCAGGGCCGGTCGGGGAGCTGTTTTTT CASSLGAGPVGELFF
. . 16 TRBJ2-5 TRBV18 TGTGCCAGCTCCTCGGGGGGACAGACTAACCAAGAGACCCAGTACTTC CASSSGGQTNQETQYF
few TRBD2 15 TRBJ2-1 TRBV7-2 TGTGCCAGCAGCTTCTTAGCGGGAGGGTCCAATGAGCAGTTCTTC CASSFLAGGSNEQFF
. TRBD2 18 TRBJ2-7 TRBV4-2 TGTGCCAGCAGCCTCACCCTAGCGGGCGGAACCGGGCCCTACGAGCAGTACTTC CASSLTLAGGTGPYEQYF
many TRBD2 15 TRBJ2-2 TRBV12-3/TRBV12-4 TGTGCCAGCAGCCCCCGACTAGCGGGAGCCGGGGAGCTGTTTTTT CASSPRLAGAGELFF
. . 13 TRBJ2-1 TRBV12-3/TRBV12-4 TGTGCCAGCAGTTTAGAGGGTCAGGGCCGGCAGTTCTTC CASSLEGQGRQFF
many . 13 TRBJ2-7 TRBV5-1 TGCGCCAGCAGCGTGAGTCAGTCCTACGAGCAGTACTTC CASSVSQSYEQYF
few . 17 TRBJ2-2 TRBV3-1 TGTGCCAGCAGCCAACCCGGACTCGCCGGAACACCGGGGGAGCTGTTTTTT CASSQPGLAGTPGELFF
few TRBD1 14 TRBJ2-3 TRBV7-9 TGTGCCAGCAGCCGAGGGACAGGCACAGATACGCAGTATTTT CASSRGTGTDTQYF
few TRBD2 16 TRBJ2-3 TRBV12-3/TRBV12-4 TGTGCCAGCAGTGTACCTAGCGGGGGCCTCACAGATACGCAGTATTTT CASSVPSGGLTDTQYF
few TRBD2 15 TRBJ2-7 TRBV20-1 TGCAGTGCTAGGGGCGAGAGCGGGAATCGCTACGAGCAGTACTTC CSARGESGNRYEQYF
many . 15 TRBJ2-3 TRBV6-5 TGTGCCAGCAGTTATTTCCCTGGGAGGACAGATACGCAGTATTTT CASSYFPGRTDTQYF
few TRBD2 15 TRBJ2-1 TRBV20-1 TGCAGTGCTATGTCCGGGACTAGCGGACCTCATGAGCAGTTCTTC CSAMSGTSGPHEQFF
. TRBD1 16 TRBJ2-1 TRBV4-3 TGCGCCAGCAGCCACACGGGACAGGGGAATAGAAATGAGCAGTTCTTC CASSHTGQGNRNEQFF
few . 13 TRBJ1-2 TRBV29-1 TGCAGCGTCGGGGCGGAGGTGAACTATGGCTACACCTTC CSVGAEVNYGYTF
few TRBD2 16 TRBJ2-3 TRBV9 TGTGCCAGCAGCGCCCAACTAGCGGGAGGGATGGATACGCAGTATTTT CASSAQLAGGMDTQYF
. TRBD1 11 TRBJ1-2 TRBV29-1 TGCAGCGCCCGACAGGGGGGAGGCTACACCTTC CSARQGGGYTF
. TRBD2 14 TRBJ2-7 TRBV12-3/TRBV12-4 TGTGCCAGCAGTTTCGGGGGGTTTGGCTACGAGCAGTACTTC CASSFGGFGYEQYF
many . 15 TRBJ1-1 TRBV29-1 TGCAGCGTTGAAGATTGGTTCATGAAGAACACTGAAGCTTTCTTT CSVEDWFMKNTEAFF
many TRBD1 13 TRBJ2-7 TRBV20-1 TGCAGTGCTAGGTCAGGGGGTTTAGGAGAGCAGTACTTC CSARSGGLGEQYF
. TRBD1 16 TRBJ2-7 TRBV20-1 TGCAGTGGAACTGACCCGGGACAGGGGGCGAACTACGAGCAGTACTTC CSGTDPGQGANYEQYF
many TRBD2 15 TRBJ2-1 TRBV15 TGTGCCACCAGGTCCGGGACTAGCGTCTACAATGAGCAGTTCTTC CATRSGTSVYNEQFF